The 25 T cell receptor beta chains below were found in one sample sequenced in a study of T cells in tumors after PD-1 blockade. Using immunoSEQ multiplex PCR, the repertoire was profiled, and TCRdb retains in-frame clones only, with some absent. The repertoire holds 50,000 to 75,000 clones, about 74% seen once, with approximately 4.8% in the top ten. The sequenced sample was PBMCs, obtained after anti-PD-1 treatment. Source of these receptors: a human donor with basal cell carcinoma.

This clone appeared many times. The chain combines TRBV6-5 with TRBJ1-3, with D uncertain. CDR1 MNHEY and CDR2 SVGAGI come from the germline V gene. V lost 7 bases, J lost 0 bases, and 10 bases lay in between. The CDR3 extends over 14 amino acids. The CDR3 sequence is CASKKGSSGNTIYF. CDR3 nucleotide sequence: TGTGCCAGCAAGAAAGGGAGCTCTGGAAACACCATATATTTT.

The V and J genes are TRBV7-2 and TRBJ2-3, with 10 positions matching TRBD2. CDR3 length: 18 amino acids. Germline-derived CDR1 and CDR2 are SGHTA and FQGNSA. Trimming at V came to 7 bases and at J to 6 bases, leaving 19 bases not matched to a gene. DNA of the CDR3: TGTGCCAGCACCCAAGGAGCGGGGGGGCCGGGGGTGAGGGATACGCAGTATTTT. Encoded protein: CASTQGAGGPGVRDTQYF. The full variable domain, with the rest looked up from reference TRBV7-2 and TRBJ2-3, is GAGVSQSPSNKVTEKGKDVELRCDPISGHTALYWYRQSLGQGLEFLIYFQGNSAPDKSGLPSDRFSAERTGGSVSTLTIQRTQQEDSAVYLCASTQGAGGPGVRDTQYFGPGTRLTVL.

This CDR3 is CASSLLPGLNTGELFF. CDR3 sequence (DNA): TGTGCCAGCAGCTTGCTCCCCGGACTGAACACCGGGGAGCTGTTTTTT. The chain employs TRBV7-9 and TRBJ2-2, with D possibly being TRBD2 (5 bases). Per the germline V gene, CDR1 is SEHNR and CDR2 is FQNEAQ (reference sequence). Trimming removed 3 bases at V and 1 base at J, with 12 bases between. This CDR3 contains 16 residues.

In its sample, this clone is medium-sized (0.01 to 0.1%). The chain carries TRBV29-1 and TRBJ2-7; D call uncertain. The CDR3 covers 10 residues. V gave up 3 bases and J gave up 3 bases, with 3 bases separating them. The germline gives CDR1 SQVTM, CDR2 ANQGSEA. The CDR3 nucleotides are TGCAGCGTTGAGAGCTACGAGCAGTACTTC. This gives the protein CSVESYEQYF.

The chain couples TRBV6-6 to TRBJ2-6, with D perhaps being TRBD1 or TRBD2 (5 bases each). Trimming stripped 8 bases from V and 2 bases from J, with 10 bases between. CDR3 length: 14 amino acids. Per the germline V gene, CDR1 is MNHNY and CDR2 is SVGAGI (reference sequence). CDR3: CASCEGPGANVLTF. Here the CDR3 DNA reads TGTGCCAGCTGCGAGGGGCCTGGGGCCAACGTCCTGACTTTC.

The chain joins TRBV12-3 or TRBV12-4 to TRBJ2-7; TRBD2 aligns across 8 bases. Trimming cost V 6 bases and J 4 bases; bases outside gene matches: 5. This CDR3 has 13 amino acids. As DNA, the CDR3 is TGTGCCAGCAGCCGTTCTAGCGGGTACGAGCAGTACTTC. Encoded protein: CASSRSSGYEQYF.

The rearrangement uses TRBV5-1 and TRBJ1-4, with 8 positions matching TRBD1. CDR1 SGHRS and CDR2 YFSETQ come from the germline V gene. The J segment lost 8 bases and the V segment lost 0 bases, leaving 6 bases of the junction unmatched. The CDR3 spans 15 residues. The chain's CDR3 is CASSLASGGGEKLFF. In DNA form, the CDR3 reads TGCGCCAGCAGCTTGGCCTCAGGGGGCGGAGAAAAACTGTTTTTT.

A single count supports this clone. The CDR3 here is CASSQPGVHYGYTF. CDR3 DNA sequence: TGTGCCAGCTCACAACCGGGCGTCCACTATGGCTACACCTTC. The V and J genes are TRBV18 and TRBJ1-2; D gene uncertain. Germline assignment: CDR1 KGHSH and CDR2 LQKENI. With 4 bases removed from V and 3 bases from J, the gap between germline ends came to 12 bases. This CDR3 region has 14 residues.

The chain links TRBV27 to TRBJ2-1; D perhaps matches TRBD2 (5 bases). The CDR3 sequence is 15 residues long. CDR1 is MNHEY, CDR2 SMNVEV, per germline (reference sequence). Deletions cut 8 bases from V and 8 bases from J, with 22 bases between. The chain's CDR3 is CASGRRFGPEDEQFF. Here the CDR3 DNA reads TGTGCCAGCGGGCGAAGATTTGGTCCGGAGGATGAGCAGTTCTTC.

The table lists this clone with a count of one. V usage is TRBV28 and J usage is TRBJ2-3; 7 bases align to TRBD1. CDR3 length: 15 residues. Germline trimming cut 8 bases from V and 1 base from J; bases unmatched to any gene: 9. CDR1 MDHEN and CDR2 SYDVKM come from the germline V gene. The DNA of the CDR3 is TGTGCCAGCTTTGGACAGGTTGGTCGCACAGATACGCAGTATTTT. Translated: CASFGQVGRTDTQYF.

With regard to this clone: At the DNA level, this CDR3 is encoded by other sequences in the same sample as well. The chain combines TRBV18 with TRBJ2-1; TRBD1 aligns across 9 bases. The germline gives CDR1 KGHSH, CDR2 LQKENI. V shed 0 bases and J 3 bases; nucleotides not matched to a gene: 0. The CDR3 consists of 15 residues. CDR3 amino acids: CASSPPGQGYNEQFF. The CDR3 DNA follows: TGTGCCAGCTCACCACCGGGACAGGGCTACAATGAGCAGTTCTTC.

This chain links TRBV11-3 with TRBJ2-5; the D is unclear. CDR3 length: 13 residues. V lost 2 bases and J 2 bases, leaving 6 bases between the germline ends. Germline CDR1 and CDR2: SGHNT and YENEEA. Here the CDR3 reads CASSLSQQETQYF. The CDR3 DNA follows: TGTGCCAGCAGCTTAAGTCAGCAAGAGACCCAGTACTTC.

The V and J genes are TRBV2 and TRBJ2-1, with 10 nucleotides matching TRBD1. CDR3 size: 15 residues. The germline CDR1 and CDR2 sequences are SNHLY and FYNNEI. Trimming took 5 bases from V and 0 from J; bases not matched to a gene: 1. The CDR3 reads CASSRTGGSYNEQFF. CDR3 bases: TGTGCCAGCAGTAGGACAGGGGGCTCCTACAATGAGCAGTTCTTC.

This chain uses TRBV5-1 with TRBJ1-1, with 7 bases matching TRBD1. In germline, CDR1 is SGHRS, CDR2 YFSETQ. CDR3 length: 17 residues. J gave up 4 bases and V 7 bases, and 19 bases lay outside the gene matches. The CDR3 DNA follows: TGCGCCAGCGCGGACCGACAGGGAAATAGAGGGACCACTGAAGCTTTCTTT. This codes for CASADRQGNRGTTEAFF.

The chain couples TRBV27 to TRBJ1-2; D not resolved. Germline V gene sequence: CDR1 MNHEY, CDR2 SMNVEV (reference sequence). V gave up 1 base and J gave up 6 bases, with 15 bases separating them. This CDR3 is built from 15 residues. DNA for the CDR3: TGTGCCAGCAGTTTATATTGGGGATCGCCTGATGGCTACACCTTC. It specifies CASSLYWGSPDGYTF.

This clone showed up just once. J is TRBJ2-7 and V is TRBV6-2 or TRBV6-3, with D unclear. Per the germline V gene, CDR1 is MNHEY and CDR2 is SVGEGT. V lost 0 bases, J lost 1 base, and 10 bases lay in between. This CDR3 is built from 15 residues. This CDR3 reads CASSYSFGVSYEQYF. In DNA form, the CDR3 reads TGTGCCAGCAGTTACTCTTTTGGGGTATCCTACGAGCAGTACTTC.

The table lists this clone with a few counts. The chain links TRBV4-1 to TRBJ1-2, with a weak D call TRBD1 (6 bases). Germline V gives CDR1 MGHRA, CDR2 YSYEKL. Trimming pared 5 bases from V and 5 bases from J, leaving 24 bases between. The CDR3 is 17 residues long. The CDR3 loop reads CASSREGPSGGAYGYTF. CDR3 nucleotide sequence: TGCGCCAGCAGCAGGGAGGGCCCATCCGGGGGCGCGTATGGCTACACCTTC.

This clone was seen a single time. The chain has TRBV24-1 and TRBJ2-2; D is ambiguous. Trimming shortened V by 3 bases and J by 7 bases, and 11 bases separated the two germline ends. CDR1 and CDR2 from the germline V gene are KGHDR and SFDVKD. CDR3 size: 14 residues. The CDR3 region is CATSDTRVGGELFF. The DNA of the CDR3 is TGTGCCACCAGTGATACCCGCGTTGGCGGGGAGCTGTTTTTT.

The chain recombines TRBV27 with TRBJ1-5; possibly TRBD1 for D (6 bases). The V and J ends lost 7 bases and 7 bases respectively, with 11 bases between them. Per germline, CDR1 MNHEY and CDR2 SMNVEV (reference sequence). The CDR3 contains 12 residues. The CDR3 DNA reads as TGTGCCAGCATGGGGGCCTACCAGCCCCAGCATTTT. This translates into CASMGAYQPQHF.

This clone occurred a few times. The V and J genes are TRBV4-2 and TRBJ2-3; unclear D gene. V lost 0 bases and J 2 bases, leaving 9 bases between the germline ends. This CDR3 spans 15 amino acids. Germline values: CDR1 LGHNA, CDR2 YNFKEQ. The CDR3 spells CASSQDQHSTDTQYF. CDR3 coding DNA: TGTGCCAGCAGCCAAGATCAGCACTCCACAGATACGCAGTATTTT.

CDR3 protein: CASSLNAGGNTEAFF. As DNA, the CDR3 is TGTGCCAGCAGCTTGAATGCAGGGGGGAACACTGAAGCTTTCTTT. The rearrangement joins TRBV5-4 to TRBJ1-1, with 7 positions matching TRBD1. Germline-derived CDR1 and CDR2 are SGHNT and YYREEE (reference sequence). V dropped 1 base and J dropped 1; count of bases not matched to a gene: 4. CDR3 length equals 15 residues.

V usage is TRBV18 and J usage is TRBJ1-3, with D possibly TRBD1 on 5 matching bases. The ends were cut back, 5 bases at V and 8 bases at J, with 16 bases in the middle. Germline values: CDR1 KGHSH, CDR2 LQKENI. This CDR3 spans 14 amino acids. The CDR3 reads CASSGADSGDTIYF. DNA for the CDR3: TGTGCCAGCTCAGGGGCAGACTCCGGGGACACCATATATTTT.

The J gene is TRBJ2-5, the V gene TRBV5-6, with 12 nucleotides matching TRBD2. In germline, CDR1 is SGHDT, CDR2 YYEEEE. The trim removed 4 bases at V and 4 bases at J, leaving 8 bases unmatched. The CDR3 sequence is 16 residues long. CDR3 region: CASSPSTSGGRETQYF. The DNA of the CDR3 is TGTGCCAGCAGCCCTAGTACTAGCGGGGGGAGAGAGACCCAGTACTTC.

V usage is TRBV6-6 and J usage is TRBJ2-7; 8 bases align to TRBD1. Germline CDR1 MNHNY, CDR2 SVGAGI (reference sequence). The trim removed 2 bases at V and 3 bases at J, leaving 9 bases unmatched. There are 16 residues in the CDR3. The DNA for the CDR3 is TGTGCCAGCAGTTACCCACCTGGACAGGGACTCTACGAGCAGTACTTC. This sequence encodes CASSYPPGQGLYEQYF.

This chain uses TRBV5-6 with TRBJ2-1, with 8 positions matching TRBD1. V lost 4 bases, J lost 0 bases, and 6 bases stayed unmatched. Germline V gene data show CDR1 as SGHDT and CDR2 as YYEEEE. CDR3 size: 16 residues. The CDR3 DNA sequence: TGTGCCAGCAGCATCCTCACAGGGGGCTCCTACAATGAGCAGTTCTTC. Its translation: CASSILTGGSYNEQFF.